One T cell receptor beta chain is described in this entry. Its antigen remains unidentified. This CDR3 has 16 amino acids. V lost 4 bases and J lost 10; bases outside the gene matches: 16. Germline V CDR1 and CDR2: SGHRS, YFSETQ. TCRdb's table, derived via immunoSEQ multiplex PCR, lists solely in-frame clones and lacks some. The sample lists about 77,000 clones; 70% to 90% were seen once. This sample was included in a study of T cells in localized non-small cell lung cancer. Overall study results and limits: Longer overall survival accompanied higher blood T cell density. Tumor samples were not multi-region, leaving intratumor heterogeneity unexcluded.

The sequencing here drew on peripheral blood, taken before any cancer treatment. The chain joins TRBV5-1 to TRBJ2-1, with 8 bases fitting TRBD2. This sequence originates from a woman between 35 and 70 years old with stage I squamous cell lung carcinoma. The CDR3 bases are TGCGCCAGCAGCCCGTCTGTCGGGGGGGCCAACGAGGAGCAGTTCTTC. This translates into CASSPSVGGANEEQFF.